The 9 T cell receptor beta chains below come from one sample, sequenced in a study of blood T cell repertoires in COVID-19. Produced via immunoSEQ multiplex PCR; TCRdb's table is partial and in-frame only. Among more than 55,000 clones listed, approximately 88% were seen once. The specimen sequenced was peripheral blood. The receptor source for this set is a woman in her sixties or seventies with acute or convalescent COVID-19.

This chain uses TRBV4-1 with TRBJ1-2; D unclear. Trimming shortened V by 0 bases and J by 4 bases, and 6 bases separated the two germline ends. Germline V CDR1 and CDR2: MGHRA, YSYEKL. This CDR3 is 13 amino acids long. CDR3 in amino acids: CASSQERSYGYTF. The DNA for the CDR3 is TGCGCCAGCAGCCAAGAGAGGAGCTATGGCTACACCTTC.

The CDR3 nucleotides read TGTGCCAGCAGTGAAGTTCAGGGGGGCTACACCTTC. It codes for CASSEVQGGYTF. The chain couples TRBV2 to TRBJ1-2; a possible D gene is TRBD1 (6 bases). The germline V gene has CDR1 SNHLY and CDR2 FYNNEI. V lost 1 base and J 8 bases, leaving 8 bases between the germline ends. The CDR3 consists of 12 residues.

The chain uses TRBV28 and TRBJ1-5; D might be TRBD1 (5 bases). This CDR3 has 15 amino acids. V was trimmed by 5 bases and J by 0 bases, leaving 11 bases between them. Germline CDR1 MDHEN, CDR2 SYDVKM. The CDR3 protein is CASSRRQNSNQPQHF. DNA of the CDR3: TGTGCCAGCAGTCGACGACAGAATAGCAATCAGCCCCAGCATTTT.

This sequence joins TRBV4-2 and TRBJ1-1; 7 bases fit TRBD1. Looked up from germline, CDR1 is LGHNA and CDR2 is YNFKEQ. The CDR3 covers 14 residues. J lost 2 bases, V lost 5 bases, and 5 bases had no gene match. CDR3 loop: CASSGAGGNTEAFF. The CDR3 bases are TGTGCCAGCAGCGGGGCAGGGGGAAACACTGAAGCTTTCTTT.

CDR3 nucleotide sequence: TGTGCCAGCAGCCAATTAGGAGCCCGTGAAGCTTTCTTT. This translates into CASSQLGAREAFF. The chain combines TRBV3-1 (or the pseudogene TRBV3-2) with TRBJ1-1, with no clear D. The length of the CDR3 is 13 residues. Between the trimmed V and J ends, which lost 2 bases and 7 bases, there was a span of 11 bases. Germline lookup yields CDR1 LGHDT and CDR2 YNNKEL (reference sequence).

Written as DNA, the CDR3 is TGTGCCAGCAGCGTAGCGAGCGACAGGGAGACCCAGTACTTC. Translating gives CASSVASDRETQYF. This chain links TRBV9 with TRBJ2-5, with D possibly TRBD1 on 6 matching bases. The CDR3 is 14 amino acids. Germline lookup yields CDR1 SGDLS and CDR2 YYNGEE. V gave up 0 bases and J gave up 5 bases, with 11 bases separating them. Combining the CDR3 with reference TRBV9 and TRBJ2-5 gives the whole variable domain DSGVTQTPKHLITATGQRVTLRCSPRSGDLSVYWYQQSLDQGLQFLIQYYNGEERAKGNILERFSAQQFPDLHSELNLSSLELGDSALYFCASSVASDRETQYFGPGTRLLVL.

This rearrangement joins TRBV15 to TRBJ1-1; 8 bases agree with TRBD1. The CDR3 is 17 amino acids. The V gene end was trimmed by 0 bases and the J gene end by 1 base; junction bases not matched to a gene: 7. Germline V gene lookup returns CDR1 LNHNV and CDR2 YYDKDF (reference sequence). The CDR3 reads CATSRDRQGRENTEAFF. The CDR3 region has the DNA TGTGCCACCAGCAGAGATAGACAGGGGCGGGAGAACACTGAAGCTTTCTTT.

The rearrangement uses TRBV4-1 and TRBJ2-2; 10 bases match TRBD2. The V gene end was trimmed by 1 base and the J gene end by 5 bases; junction bases not matched to a gene: 7. The CDR3 has 17 residues. Germline CDR1 and CDR2: MGHRA and YSYEKL. The CDR3 reads CASSQAIAGGWTGELFF. The CDR3 nucleotides are TGCGCCAGCAGCCAAGCCATAGCGGGAGGTTGGACCGGGGAGCTGTTTTTT.

The chain is built from TRBV19 and TRBJ1-2, with D tentatively TRBD1 (6 bases). The germline V gene encodes CDR1 LNHDA and CDR2 SQIVND (reference sequence). This CDR3 comprises 14 residues. Trimming took off 8 bases at V and 1 base at J, with 14 bases between the two ends. Written as DNA, the CDR3 is TGTGCCAGTTTGGAAGGGGGTCGTAACTATGGCTACACCTTC. Translating it yields CASLEGGRNYGYTF.